This T cell receptor (beta chain) appears in the sequencing data of a study of metastatic and nonmetastatic thyroid tumors. Every patient was untreated before thyroid surgery. This clone was seen a few times. The V segment lost 10 bases and the J segment 4 bases; nucleotides outside the gene matches: 14. This CDR3 region has 16 residues. Germline V gene sequence: CDR1 MNHNS, CDR2 SASEGT. Original handling: Clinicopathological groups differed in CDR3, with these differences serving to build a distant-metastasis classifier for papillary thyroid cancer. TCRdb re-called clones from the PCR reads using MiXCR. The V and J calls, along with clone size, are taken from TCRdb and not from the paper's own processing. The sample lists around 26,000 clones; roughly 13% were seen once.

The J gene is TRBJ2-2, the V gene TRBV6-1; 8 bases line up with TRBD1. The sequencing sample was made of blood. The TCR was taken from a female donor with papillary thyroid cancer or a benign thyroid nodule (not recorded which). Some clones in this sample may be carry-over from other donors' samples. The CDR3 loop is CAITGGGGISTGELFF. The CDR3 DNA is TGTGCCATCACAGGGGGTGGAGGCATCTCCACCGGGGAGCTGTTTTTT.